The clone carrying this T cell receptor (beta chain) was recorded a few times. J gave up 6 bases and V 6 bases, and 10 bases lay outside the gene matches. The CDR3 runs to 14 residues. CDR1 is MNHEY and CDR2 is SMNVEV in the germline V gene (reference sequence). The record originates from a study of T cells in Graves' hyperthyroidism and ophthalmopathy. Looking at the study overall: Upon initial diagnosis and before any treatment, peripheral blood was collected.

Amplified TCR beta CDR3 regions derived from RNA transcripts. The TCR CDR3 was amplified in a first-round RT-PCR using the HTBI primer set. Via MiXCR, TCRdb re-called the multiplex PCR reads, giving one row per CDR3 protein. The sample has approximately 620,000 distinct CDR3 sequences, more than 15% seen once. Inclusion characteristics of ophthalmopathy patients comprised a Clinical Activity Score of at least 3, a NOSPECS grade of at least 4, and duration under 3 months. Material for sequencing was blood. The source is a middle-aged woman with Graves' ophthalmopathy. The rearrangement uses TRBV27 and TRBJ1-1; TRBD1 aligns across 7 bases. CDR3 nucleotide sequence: TGTGCCAGCAGCGACAGGGCCCTAACATCTGAAGCTTTCTTT. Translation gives CASSDRALTSEAFF.